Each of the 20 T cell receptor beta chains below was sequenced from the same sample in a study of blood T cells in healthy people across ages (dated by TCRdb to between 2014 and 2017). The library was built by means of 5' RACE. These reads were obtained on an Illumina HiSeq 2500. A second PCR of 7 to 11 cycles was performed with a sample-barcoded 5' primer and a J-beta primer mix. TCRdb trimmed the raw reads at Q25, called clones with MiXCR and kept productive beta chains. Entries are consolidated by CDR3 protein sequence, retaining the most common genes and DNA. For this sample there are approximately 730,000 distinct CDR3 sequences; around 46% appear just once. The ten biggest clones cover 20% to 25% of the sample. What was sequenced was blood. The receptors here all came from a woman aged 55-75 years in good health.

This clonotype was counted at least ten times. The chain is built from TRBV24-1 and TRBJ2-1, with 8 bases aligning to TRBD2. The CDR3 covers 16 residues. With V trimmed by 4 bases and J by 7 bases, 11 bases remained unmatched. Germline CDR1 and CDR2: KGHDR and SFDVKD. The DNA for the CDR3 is TGTGCCACCAGTGACCTAGGACTAGCTGATGGGAATGAGCAGTTCTTC. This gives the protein CATSDLGLADGNEQFF.

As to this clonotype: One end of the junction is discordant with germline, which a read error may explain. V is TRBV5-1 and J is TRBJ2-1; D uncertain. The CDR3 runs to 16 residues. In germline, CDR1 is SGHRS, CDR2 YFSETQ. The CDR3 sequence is CASSLAAGYSYKEQFF. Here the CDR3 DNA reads TGCGCCAGCAGCTTGGCAGCTGGTTACTCCTACAAGGAGCAGTTCTTC.

CDR3 sequence (DNA): TGTGCCAGCAGTTGGGGGCGAGGGCAGAAAGCCTACAATGAGCAGTTCTTC. It specifies CASSWGRGQKAYNEQFF. The V and J genes are TRBV6-5 and TRBJ2-1, with a weak D call TRBD1 (6 bases). Germline V lookup: CDR1 MNHEY, CDR2 SVGAGI. Trimming removed 4 bases from V and 2 bases from J, with 18 bases in between. This CDR3 is 17 amino acids long.

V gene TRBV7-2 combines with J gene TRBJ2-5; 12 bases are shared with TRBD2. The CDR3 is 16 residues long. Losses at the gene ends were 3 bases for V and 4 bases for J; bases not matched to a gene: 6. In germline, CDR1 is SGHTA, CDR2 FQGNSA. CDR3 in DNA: TGTGCCAGCAGCTTTGTCCTAGCGGGAGGGCGAGAGACCCAGTACTTC. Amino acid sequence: CASSFVLAGGRETQYF. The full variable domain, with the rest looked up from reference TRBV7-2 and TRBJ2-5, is GAGVSQSPSNKVTEKGKDVELRCDPISGHTALYWYRQSLGQGLEFLIYFQGNSAPDKSGLPSDRFSAERTGGSVSTLTIQRTQQEDSAVYLCASSFVLAGGRETQYFGPGTRLLVL.

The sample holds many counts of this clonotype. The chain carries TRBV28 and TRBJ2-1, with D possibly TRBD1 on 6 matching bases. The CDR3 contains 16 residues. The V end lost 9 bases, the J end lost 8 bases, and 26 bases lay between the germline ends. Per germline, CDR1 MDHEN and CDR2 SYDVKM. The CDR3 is CASWGSRGDQKDEQFF. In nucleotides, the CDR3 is TGTGCCAGTTGGGGGTCCAGGGGTGATCAAAAAGATGAGCAGTTCTTC.

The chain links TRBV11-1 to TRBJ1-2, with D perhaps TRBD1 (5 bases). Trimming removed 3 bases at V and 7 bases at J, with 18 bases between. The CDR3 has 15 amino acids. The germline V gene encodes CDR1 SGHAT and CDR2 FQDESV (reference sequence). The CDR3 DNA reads TGTGCCAGCAGCTTGGGGCTGGTCCCTTCGGCTGGCTACACCTTC. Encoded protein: CASSLGLVPSAGYTF.

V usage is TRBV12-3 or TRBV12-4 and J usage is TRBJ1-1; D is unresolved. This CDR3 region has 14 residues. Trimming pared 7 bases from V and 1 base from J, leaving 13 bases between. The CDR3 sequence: CASTRRPTNTEAFF. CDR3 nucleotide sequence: TGTGCCAGCACAAGGCGGCCTACGAACACTGAAGCTTTCTTT.

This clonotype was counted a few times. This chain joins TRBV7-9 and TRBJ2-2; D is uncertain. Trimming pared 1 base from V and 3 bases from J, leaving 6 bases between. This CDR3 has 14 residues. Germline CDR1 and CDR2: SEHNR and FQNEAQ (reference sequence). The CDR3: CASSLVTDTGELFF. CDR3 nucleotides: TGTGCCAGCAGCTTAGTGACGGACACCGGGGAGCTGTTTTTT.

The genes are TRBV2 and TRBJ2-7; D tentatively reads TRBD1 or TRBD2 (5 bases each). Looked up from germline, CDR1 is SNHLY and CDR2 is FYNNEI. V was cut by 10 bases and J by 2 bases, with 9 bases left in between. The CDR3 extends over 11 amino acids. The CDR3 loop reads CAIRDAYEQYF. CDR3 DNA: TGTGCCATCCGGGACGCCTACGAGCAGTACTTC.

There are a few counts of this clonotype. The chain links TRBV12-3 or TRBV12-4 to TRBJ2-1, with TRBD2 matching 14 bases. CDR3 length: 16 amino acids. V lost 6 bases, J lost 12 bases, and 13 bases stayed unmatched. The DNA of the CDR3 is TGTGCCAGCAGCCGACAAGGGACTAGCGGGAGAGGGTTGCAGTTCTTC. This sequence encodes CASSRQGTSGRGLQFF.

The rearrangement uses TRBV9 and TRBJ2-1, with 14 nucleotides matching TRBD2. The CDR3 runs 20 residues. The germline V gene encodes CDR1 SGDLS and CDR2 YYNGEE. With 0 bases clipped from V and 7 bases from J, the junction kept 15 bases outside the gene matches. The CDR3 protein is CASSVGGGTSGGIGVNEQFF. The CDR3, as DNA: TGTGCCAGCAGCGTAGGAGGAGGGACTAGCGGGGGCATAGGGGTGAATGAGCAGTTCTTC.

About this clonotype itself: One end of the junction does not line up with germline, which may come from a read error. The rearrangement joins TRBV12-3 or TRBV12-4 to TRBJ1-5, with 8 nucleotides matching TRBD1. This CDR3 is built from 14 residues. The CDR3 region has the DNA TGTACCAGCAGTTTTCAGGGGGCGTCTCAGCCCCAGCATTTT. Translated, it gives CTSSFQGASQPQHF.

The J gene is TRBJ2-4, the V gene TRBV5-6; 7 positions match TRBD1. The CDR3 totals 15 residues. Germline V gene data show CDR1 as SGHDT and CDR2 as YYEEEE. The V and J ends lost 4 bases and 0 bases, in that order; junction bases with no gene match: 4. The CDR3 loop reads CASSLGTVAKNIQYF. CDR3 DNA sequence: TGTGCCAGCAGCCTCGGGACAGTAGCCAAAAACATTCAGTACTTC.

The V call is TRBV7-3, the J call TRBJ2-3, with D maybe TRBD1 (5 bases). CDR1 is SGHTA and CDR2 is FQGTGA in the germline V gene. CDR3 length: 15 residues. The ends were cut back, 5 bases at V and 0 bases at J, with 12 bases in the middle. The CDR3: CASSKGHFSTDTQYF. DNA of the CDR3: TGTGCCAGCAGCAAAGGACACTTTAGCACAGATACGCAGTATTTT.

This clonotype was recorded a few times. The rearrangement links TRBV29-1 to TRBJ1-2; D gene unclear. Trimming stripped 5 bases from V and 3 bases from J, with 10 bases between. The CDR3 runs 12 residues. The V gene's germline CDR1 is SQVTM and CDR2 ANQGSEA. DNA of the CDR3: TGCAGCGTTTTTGACGGCTACTATGGCTACACCTTC. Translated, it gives CSVFDGYYGYTF. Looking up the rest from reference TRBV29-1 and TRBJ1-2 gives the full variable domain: SAVISQKPSRDICQRGTSLTIQCQVDSQVTMMFWYRQQPGQSLTLIATANQGSEATYESGFVIDKFPISRPNLTFSTLTVSNMSPEDSSIYLCSVFDGYYGYTFGSGTRLTVV.

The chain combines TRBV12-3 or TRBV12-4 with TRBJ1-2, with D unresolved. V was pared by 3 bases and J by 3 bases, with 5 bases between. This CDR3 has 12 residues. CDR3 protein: CASSLFDYGYTF. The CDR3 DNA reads TGTGCCAGCAGTTTGTTTGACTATGGCTACACCTTC.

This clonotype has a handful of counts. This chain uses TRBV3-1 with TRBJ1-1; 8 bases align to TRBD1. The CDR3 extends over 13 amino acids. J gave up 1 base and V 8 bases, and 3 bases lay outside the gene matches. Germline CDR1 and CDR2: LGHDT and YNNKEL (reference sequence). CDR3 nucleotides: TGTGCCAGCGGGACAGGATCGAACACTGAAGCTTTCTTT. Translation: CASGTGSNTEAFF.

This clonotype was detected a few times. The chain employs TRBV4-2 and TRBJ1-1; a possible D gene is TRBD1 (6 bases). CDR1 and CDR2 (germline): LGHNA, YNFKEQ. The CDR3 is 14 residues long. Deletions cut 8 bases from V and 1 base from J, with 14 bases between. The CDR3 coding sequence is TGTGCCAGCCGTTTCCGAGGGGGGAACACTGAAGCTTTCTTT. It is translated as CASRFRGGNTEAFF.

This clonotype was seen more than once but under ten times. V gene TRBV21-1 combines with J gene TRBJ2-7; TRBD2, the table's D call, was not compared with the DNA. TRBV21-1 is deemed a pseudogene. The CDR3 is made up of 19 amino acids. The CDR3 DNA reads TGTGCCAGCAGCAAAACGTCGGGACTAGCGGGAGGAGCCGCCTACGAGCAGTACTTC. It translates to CASSKTSGLAGGAAYEQYF.

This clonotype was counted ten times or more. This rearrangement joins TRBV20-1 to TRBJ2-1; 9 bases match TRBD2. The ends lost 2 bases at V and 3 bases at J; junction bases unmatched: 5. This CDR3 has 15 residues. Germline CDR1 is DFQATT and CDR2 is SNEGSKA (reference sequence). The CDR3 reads CSARMGGGDYNEQFF. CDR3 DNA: TGCAGTGCTAGAATGGGCGGGGGGGACTACAATGAGCAGTTCTTC.